The 8 T cell receptor beta chains below were found in one sample sequenced in a study of blood T cells in healthy people across ages. The authors ran a second PCR of about 7 to 12 cycles using a sample-barcoded 5' primer and a J-beta primer mix. TCRdb analysed the 5' RACE reads with MiXCR anew, one entry per CDR3 protein. The data contain about 670,000 distinct CDR3 sequences, over 40% of them singletons. The source material was blood. All receptors come from a man older than 75 in good health.

This clonotype showed up many times. The chain employs TRBV7-9 and TRBJ2-3, with 10 bases matching TRBD1. Trimming cost V 6 bases and J 6 bases; bases outside gene matches: 12. Germline V gene sequence: CDR1 SEHNR, CDR2 FQNEAQ (reference sequence). The CDR3 spans 16 residues. The CDR3 protein is CASREPRDRGRDTQYF. The CDR3 DNA sequence: TGTGCCAGCAGGGAGCCCAGGGACAGGGGAAGGGATACGCAGTATTTT.

The chain recombines TRBV18 with TRBJ1-1; D remains unclear. This CDR3 has 14 amino acids. The V end lost 2 bases, the J end lost 0 bases, and 7 bases lay between the germline ends. The germline gives CDR1 KGHSH, CDR2 LQKENI. CDR3 DNA: TGTGCCAGCTCACCAGCGTCTTTGAACACTGAAGCTTTCTTT. Amino acid sequence: CASSPASLNTEAFF. The full variable domain, completed using reference TRBV18 and TRBJ1-1, is NAGVMQNPRHLVRRRGQEARLRCSPMKGHSHVYWYRQLPEEGLKFMVYLQKENIIDESGMPKERFSAEFPKEGPSILRIQQVVRGDSAAYFCASSPASLNTEAFFGQGTRLTVV.

There are a few counts of this clonotype. The rearrangement links TRBV6-6 to TRBJ2-7; TRBD1 or TRBD2 may be the D gene (5 bases each). Germline lookup yields CDR1 MNHNY and CDR2 SVGAGI (reference sequence). Trimming shortened V by 1 base and J by 2 bases, and 9 bases separated the two germline ends. The CDR3 runs 14 residues. The CDR3 nucleotides are TGTGCCAGCAGTTACTATGGGGGAACCTACGAGCAGTACTTC. This sequence encodes CASSYYGGTYEQYF.

There are a few counts of this clonotype. The gene calls are TRBV4-1 and TRBJ2-1; 8 nucleotides line up with TRBD1. Germline CDR1 is MGHRA and CDR2 is YSYEKL. Trimming cost V 2 bases and J 8 bases; bases outside gene matches: 11. This CDR3 spans 16 amino acids. DNA for the CDR3: TGCGCCAGCAGCCAATCCCCCCAGGGGGCCAGGTATGAGCAGTTCTTC. Translated, it gives CASSQSPQGARYEQFF.

This clonotype appeared a few times. The rearrangement uses TRBV7-9 and TRBJ1-2, with 7 bases fitting TRBD1. CDR3 length: 13 residues. CDR1 is SEHNR and CDR2 is FQNEAQ in the germline V gene (reference sequence). Trimming at V came to 5 bases and at J to 6 bases, leaving 6 bases not matched to a gene. For the CDR3, the DNA is TGTGCCAGCAGCCCGACAGGGTTGCATGGCTACACCTTC. Protein: CASSPTGLHGYTF.

Regarding this clonotype: Germline and junction disagree at one end, which may indicate a read error. This chain joins TRBV11-2 and TRBJ2-1; 8 bases agree with TRBD2. The tail of the sequence fits TRBJ2-7 better, so the J call may be wrong. Germline values: CDR1 SGHAT, CDR2 FQNNGV. The CDR3 spans 15 residues. CDR3 residues: CASSLERGPHNEQYF. Here the CDR3 DNA reads TGTGCCAGCAGCCTAGAGCGGGGGCCCCACAATGAGCAGTACTTC.

V usage is TRBV6-6 and J usage is TRBJ2-3, with 10 bases matching TRBD1. V trimming: 5 bases; J trimming: 4 bases; junction bases outside the gene matches: 9. The length of the CDR3 is 16 residues. Germline V CDR1 and CDR2: MNHNY, SVGAGI (reference sequence). CDR3 coding DNA: TGTGCCAGCAGTGGCCGGGACAGGGGTTCGGCAGATACGCAGTATTTT. This translates into CASSGRDRGSADTQYF.

This chain joins TRBV7-9 and TRBJ2-4, with TRBD2 identical over 13 bases. J gave up 15 bases and V 5 bases, and 10 bases lay outside the gene matches. The germline V gene encodes CDR1 SEHNR and CDR2 FQNEAQ (reference sequence). CDR3 length: 14 amino acids. CDR3 sequence: CASSPGLAGEGVYF. In nucleotides, the CDR3 is TGTGCCAGCAGCCCCGGACTAGCGGGGGAGGGCGTGTACTTC.